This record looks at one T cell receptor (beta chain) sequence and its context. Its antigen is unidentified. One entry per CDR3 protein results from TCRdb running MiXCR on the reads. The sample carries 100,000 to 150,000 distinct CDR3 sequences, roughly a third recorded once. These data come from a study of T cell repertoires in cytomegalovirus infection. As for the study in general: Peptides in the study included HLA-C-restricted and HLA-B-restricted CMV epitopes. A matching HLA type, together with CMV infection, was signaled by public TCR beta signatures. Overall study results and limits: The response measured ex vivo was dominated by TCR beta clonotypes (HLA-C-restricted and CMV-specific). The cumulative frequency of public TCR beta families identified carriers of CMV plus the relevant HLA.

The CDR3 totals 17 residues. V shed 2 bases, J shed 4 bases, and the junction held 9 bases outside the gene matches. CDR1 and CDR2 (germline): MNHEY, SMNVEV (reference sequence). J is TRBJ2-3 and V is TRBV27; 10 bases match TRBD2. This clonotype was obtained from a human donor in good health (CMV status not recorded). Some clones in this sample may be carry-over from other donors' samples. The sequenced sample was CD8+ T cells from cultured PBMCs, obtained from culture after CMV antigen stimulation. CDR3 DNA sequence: TGTGCCAGCAGTTTACTGGCTAGCGGGGGTTCCCCAGATACGCAGTATTTT. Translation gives CASSLLASGGSPDTQYF.